The next 14 T cell receptor beta chains were all read from a single sample in a study of human T cells and chemical hapten exposure. MiXCR was run by TCRdb on the RACE reads, yielding one entry per CDR3 protein. The sample carries about 99,000 distinct CDR3 sequences, about an eighth recorded once. Time point: patch test 1, 2 weeks after DPC sensitization. Treatment of the sample: therapeutic diphenylcyclopropenone sensitization with weekly scalp DPC. Source: whole blood, taken in connection with sensitization to the hapten diphenylcyclopropenone (DPC). The receptors come from a woman aged 40-49 years with alopecia areata. Some clones in this sample may be carry-over from other donors' samples.

This clonotype was observed a handful of times. The J gene is TRBJ2-7, the V gene TRBV20-1; D is possibly TRBD2 (6 bases). Germline V gene lookup returns CDR1 DFQATT and CDR2 SNEGSKA (reference sequence). The CDR3 sequence is 14 residues long. Trimming took 4 bases from V and 0 from J, leaving 13 bases between them. The CDR3 reads CSATSSVRSYEQYF. In nucleotides, the CDR3 is TGCAGTGCTACTTCTAGCGTACGCTCCTACGAGCAGTACTTC.

This chain links TRBV6-2 or TRBV6-3 with TRBJ2-1; perhaps TRBD2 as D (5 bases). V was clipped by 6 bases and J by 8 bases, with 11 bases between them. In germline, CDR1 is MNHEY, CDR2 SVGEGT. The CDR3 consists of 12 residues. The CDR3 bases are TGTGCCAGCAGCCCGGGGTCGTATGAGCAGTTCTTC. Amino acids: CASSPGSYEQFF.

This clonotype was recorded at least ten times. The chain recombines TRBV3-1 with TRBJ2-7; D perhaps matches TRBD2 (6 bases). V lost 4 bases and J lost 4, with 14 bases in between. The length of the CDR3 is 14 residues. CDR1 and CDR2 from the germline V gene are LGHDT and YNNKEL (reference sequence). CDR3 DNA sequence: TGTGCCAGCAGCCGCGTGGGAGGCGGGTACGAGCAGTACTTC. It encodes CASSRVGGGYEQYF.

V gene TRBV20-1 combines with J gene TRBJ1-5; no clear D. V was shortened by 2 bases and J by 3 bases, with 17 bases between the two germline ends. Looked up from germline, CDR1 is DFQATT and CDR2 is SNEGSKA (reference sequence). The CDR3 has 16 residues. CDR3 nucleotides: TGCAGTGCTAGAAGGAGATACCAGGCCCTCAATCAGCCCCAGCATTTT. Translation gives CSARRRYQALNQPQHF.

This clonotype was observed at least ten times. V gene TRBV28 combines with J gene TRBJ2-7; 13 nucleotides line up with TRBD2. Germline V gene data show CDR1 as MDHEN and CDR2 as SYDVKM. The CDR3 is made up of 14 amino acids. J was trimmed by 7 bases and V by 3 bases; bases with no gene match: 3. CDR3: CASSLPGLAGEQYF. In nucleotides, the CDR3 is TGTGCCAGCAGTTTGCCGGGACTAGCGGGGGAGCAGTACTTC.

This chain connects TRBV5-1 to TRBJ1-3, with 8 positions matching TRBD1. The germline V gene has CDR1 SGHRS and CDR2 YFSETQ. The V and J ends lost 4 bases and 0 bases, in that order; junction bases with no gene match: 6. The CDR3 covers 16 residues. In DNA, the CDR3 is TGCGCCAGCAGCCCCACGACAGGGGCCTCTGGAAACACCATATATTTT. It is translated as CASSPTTGASGNTIYF.

This clonotype was seen only a few times. The rearrangement joins TRBV7-2 to TRBJ2-5; no clear D gene. CDR3 length: 13 amino acids. Germline V gene sequence: CDR1 SGHTA, CDR2 FQGNSA. The V gene lost 1 base and the J gene lost 5 bases, with 8 bases spanning the gap. This chain's CDR3 is CASSLGPRETQYF. CDR3 coding DNA: TGTGCCAGCAGCTTAGGGCCCAGGGAGACCCAGTACTTC.

The gene calls are TRBV7-2 and TRBJ1-1; D is ambiguous. The V gene's germline CDR1 is SGHTA and CDR2 FQGNSA. The CDR3 has 14 amino acids. With 5 bases removed from V and 3 bases from J, the gap between germline ends came to 13 bases. CDR3: CASSPTRRHTEAFF. CDR3 in DNA: TGTGCCAGCAGCCCAACCCGTAGGCACACTGAAGCTTTCTTT.

In DNA form, the CDR3 reads TGTGCCAGCTCAACCCGGACAGGGGCCAGCACAGATACGCAGTATTTT. It specifies CASSTRTGASTDTQYF. The gene calls are TRBV18 and TRBJ2-3; 9 bases match TRBD1. Germline CDR1 reads KGHSH; CDR2 reads LQKENI. The CDR3 spans 16 residues. V dropped 5 bases and J dropped 0; count of bases not matched to a gene: 6.

V is TRBV12-3 or TRBV12-4 and J is TRBJ1-4; D call uncertain. The CDR3 is 13 residues long. Trimming shortened V by 3 bases and J by 6 bases, and 8 bases separated the two germline ends. The CDR3 sequence: CASSLEGHEKLFF. Here the CDR3 DNA reads TGTGCCAGCAGTTTGGAAGGGCATGAAAAACTGTTTTTT.

This clonotype showed up just a few times. The chain carries TRBV7-9 and TRBJ1-1; no clear D gene. V was shortened by 3 bases and J by 4 bases, with 0 bases between the two germline ends. The length of the CDR3 is 10 residues. Germline CDR1 SEHNR, CDR2 FQNEAQ (reference sequence). The CDR3 loop is CASSFTEAFF. CDR3 coding DNA: TGTGCCAGCAGCTTCACTGAAGCTTTCTTT. Full variable domain (rest looked up from reference TRBV7-9 and TRBJ1-1): DTGVSQNPRHKITKRGQNVTFRCDPISEHNRLYWYRQTLGQGPEFLTYFQNEAQLEKSRLLSDRFSAERPKGSFSTLEIQRTEQGDSAMYLCASSFTEAFFGQGTRLTVV.

This rearrangement joins TRBV29-1 to TRBJ2-1, with TRBD2 matching 11 bases. V shed 6 bases and J 5 bases; nucleotides not matched to a gene: 15. The germline gives CDR1 SQVTM, CDR2 ANQGSEA. CDR3 length: 17 residues. The CDR3 here is CSVERGVGTSGNNEQFF. The CDR3 DNA sequence: TGCAGCGTCGAAAGGGGCGTTGGGACTAGCGGAAACAATGAGCAGTTCTTC.

In this sample, this clonotype turned up a few times. The J gene is TRBJ2-2, the V gene TRBV12-2. TRBV12-2 is a pseudogene segment. The CDR3 runs to 16 residues. CDR3 residues: CASRLVLRQVPGELFF. The CDR3 DNA follows: TGTGCAAGTCGCTTAGTCTTGCGGCAGGTCCCCGGGGAGCTGTTTTTT.

This clonotype was seen more than once but under ten times. The chain has TRBV18 and TRBJ1-6; 8 nucleotides match TRBD1. The CDR3 extends over 17 amino acids. CDR1 is KGHSH and CDR2 is LQKENI in the germline V gene. V was pared by 3 bases and J by 3 bases, with 7 bases of the junction left unmatched. This CDR3 is CASSPSDRGVYNSPLHF. Written as DNA, the CDR3 is TGTGCCAGCTCACCTTCAGACAGGGGAGTCTATAATTCACCCCTCCACTTT.